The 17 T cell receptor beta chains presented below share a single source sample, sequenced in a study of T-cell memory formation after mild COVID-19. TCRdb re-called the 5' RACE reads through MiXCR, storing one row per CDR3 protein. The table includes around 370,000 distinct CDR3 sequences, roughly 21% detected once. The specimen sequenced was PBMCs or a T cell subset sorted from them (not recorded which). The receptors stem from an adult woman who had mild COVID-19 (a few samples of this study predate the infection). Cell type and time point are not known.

CDR3 region: CASSPGAGRSTGELFF. The DNA of the CDR3 is TGTGCCAGCAGCCCCGGGGCAGGGCGGAGCACCGGGGAGCTGTTTTTT. V and J are TRBV5-4 and TRBJ2-2; D is possibly TRBD1 or TRBD2 (5 bases each). Between the trimmed V and J ends, which lost 4 bases and 4 bases, there was a span of 17 bases. Germline-derived CDR1 and CDR2 are SGHNT and YYREEE (reference sequence). This CDR3 contains 16 residues.

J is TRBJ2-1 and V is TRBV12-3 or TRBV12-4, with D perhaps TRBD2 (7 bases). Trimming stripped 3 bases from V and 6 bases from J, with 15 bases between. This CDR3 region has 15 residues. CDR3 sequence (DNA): TGTGCCAGCAGTTTGGGGGGCGGGAGAGGCAATGAGCAGTTCTTC. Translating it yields CASSLGGGRGNEQFF.

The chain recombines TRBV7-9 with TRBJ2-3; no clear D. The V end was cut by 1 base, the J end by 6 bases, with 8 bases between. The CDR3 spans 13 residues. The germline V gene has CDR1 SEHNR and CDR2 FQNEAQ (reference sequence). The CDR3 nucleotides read TGTGCCAGCAGCTTAGTTCAACTGGATACGCAGTATTTT. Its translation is CASSLVQLDTQYF.

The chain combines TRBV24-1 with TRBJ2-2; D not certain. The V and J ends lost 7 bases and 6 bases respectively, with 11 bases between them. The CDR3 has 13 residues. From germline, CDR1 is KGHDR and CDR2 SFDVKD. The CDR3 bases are TGTGCCACCAGGGGCAAGTCCGCCGGGGAGCTGTTTTTT. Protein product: CATRGKSAGELFF.

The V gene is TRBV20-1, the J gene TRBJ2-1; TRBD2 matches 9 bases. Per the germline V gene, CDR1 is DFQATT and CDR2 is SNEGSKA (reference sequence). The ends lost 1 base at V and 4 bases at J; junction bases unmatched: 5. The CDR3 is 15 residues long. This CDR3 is CSARAAGGLYNEQFF. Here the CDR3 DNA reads TGCAGTGCTAGAGCAGCGGGGGGACTATACAATGAGCAGTTCTTC.

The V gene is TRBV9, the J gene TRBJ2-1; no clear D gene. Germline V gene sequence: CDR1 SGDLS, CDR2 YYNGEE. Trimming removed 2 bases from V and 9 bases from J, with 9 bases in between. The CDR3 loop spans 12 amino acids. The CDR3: CASSVRLGEQFF. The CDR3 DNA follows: TGTGCCAGCAGCGTCAGGCTTGGTGAGCAGTTCTTC.

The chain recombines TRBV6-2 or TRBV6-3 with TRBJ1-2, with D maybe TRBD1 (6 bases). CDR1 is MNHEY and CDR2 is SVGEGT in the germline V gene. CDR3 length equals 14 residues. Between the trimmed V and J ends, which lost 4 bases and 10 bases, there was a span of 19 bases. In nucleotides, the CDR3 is TGTGCCAGCAGTTCGTTCCAGGGGCCAAGAGACTACACCTTC. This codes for CASSSFQGPRDYTF.

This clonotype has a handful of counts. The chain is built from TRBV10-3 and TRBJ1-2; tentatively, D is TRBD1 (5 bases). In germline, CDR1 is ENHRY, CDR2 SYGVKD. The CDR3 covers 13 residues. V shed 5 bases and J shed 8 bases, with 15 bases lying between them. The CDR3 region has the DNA TGTGCCATCAGTCGGGACGGATCCCTCGGCTACACCTTC. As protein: CAISRDGSLGYTF.

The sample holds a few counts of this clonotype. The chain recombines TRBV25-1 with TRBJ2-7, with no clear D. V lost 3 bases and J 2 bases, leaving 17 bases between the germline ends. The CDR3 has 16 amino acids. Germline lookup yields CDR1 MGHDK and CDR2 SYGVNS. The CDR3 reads CASSDMGGRRTYEQYF. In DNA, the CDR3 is TGTGCCAGCAGTGATATGGGTGGAAGGCGGACCTACGAGCAGTACTTC.

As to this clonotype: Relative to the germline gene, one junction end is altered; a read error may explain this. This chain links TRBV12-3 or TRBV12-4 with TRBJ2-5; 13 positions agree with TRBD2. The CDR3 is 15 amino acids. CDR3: CASSWTSGGQETQYF. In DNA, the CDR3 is TGCGCCAGCAGCTGGACTAGCGGGGGCCAAGAGACCCAGTACTTC.

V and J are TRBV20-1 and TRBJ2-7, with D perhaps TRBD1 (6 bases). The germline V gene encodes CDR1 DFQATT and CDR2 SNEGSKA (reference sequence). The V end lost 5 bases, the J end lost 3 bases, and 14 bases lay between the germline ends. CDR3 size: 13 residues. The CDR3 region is CSASSTGYYEQYF. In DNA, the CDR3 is TGCAGTGCTTCCTCCACAGGGTACTACGAGCAGTACTTC.

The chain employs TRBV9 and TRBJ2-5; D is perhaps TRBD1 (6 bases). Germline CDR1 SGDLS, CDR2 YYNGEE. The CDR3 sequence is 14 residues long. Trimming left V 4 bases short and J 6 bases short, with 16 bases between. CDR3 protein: CASSSEGDHQTQYF. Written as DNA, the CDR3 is TGTGCCAGCAGCTCAGAGGGGGATCATCAGACCCAGTACTTC.

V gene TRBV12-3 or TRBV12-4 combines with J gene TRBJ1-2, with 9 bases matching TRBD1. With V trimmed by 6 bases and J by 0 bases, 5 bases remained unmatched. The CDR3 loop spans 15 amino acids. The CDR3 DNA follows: TGTGCCAGCAGCTACGGGACAGGGTCTAACTATGGCTACACCTTC. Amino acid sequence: CASSYGTGSNYGYTF.

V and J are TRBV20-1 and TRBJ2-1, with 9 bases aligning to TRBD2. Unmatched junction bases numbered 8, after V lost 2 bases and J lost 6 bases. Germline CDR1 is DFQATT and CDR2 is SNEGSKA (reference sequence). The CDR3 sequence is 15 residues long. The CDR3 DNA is TGCAGTGCTAGATCAGCTAGCGGGAACCTCAATGAGCAGTTCTTC. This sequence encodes CSARSASGNLNEQFF.

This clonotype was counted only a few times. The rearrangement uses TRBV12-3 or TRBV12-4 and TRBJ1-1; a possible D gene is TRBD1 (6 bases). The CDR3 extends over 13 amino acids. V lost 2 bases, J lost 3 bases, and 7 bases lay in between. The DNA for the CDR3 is TGTGCCAGCAGTTTAAGGGGGTACACTGAAGCTTTCTTT. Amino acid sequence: CASSLRGYTEAFF.

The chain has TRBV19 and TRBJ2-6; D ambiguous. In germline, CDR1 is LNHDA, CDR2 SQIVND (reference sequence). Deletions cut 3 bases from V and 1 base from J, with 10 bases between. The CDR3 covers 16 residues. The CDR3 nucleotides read TGTGCCAGTAGTATTTACAGCATGTCTGGGGCCAACGTCCTGACTTTC. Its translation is CASSIYSMSGANVLTF. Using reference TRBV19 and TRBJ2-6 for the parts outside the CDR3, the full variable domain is DGGITQSPKYLFRKEGQNVTLSCEQNLNHDAMYWYRQDPGQGLRLIYYSQIVNDFQKGDIAEGYSVSREKKESFPLTVTSAQKNPTAFYLCASSIYSMSGANVLTFGAGSRLTVL.

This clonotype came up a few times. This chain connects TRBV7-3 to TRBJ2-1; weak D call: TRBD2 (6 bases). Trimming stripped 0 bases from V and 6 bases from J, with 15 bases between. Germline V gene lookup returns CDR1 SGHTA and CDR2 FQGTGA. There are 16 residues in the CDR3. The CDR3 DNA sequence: TGTGCCAGCAGCTTAACGAACGGGGGATCATCCAATGAGCAGTTCTTC. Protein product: CASSLTNGGSSNEQFF.